Listed here is a single TCR beta chain. Antigen: not known. Data came from immunoSEQ multiplex PCR; TCRdb stores just in-frame clones and leaves some out. The sample lists 80,000 to 100,000 clones; approximately 91% were seen once. The data are from a study of cytomegalovirus exposure and HLA in healthy donors. Notes on the study in general: Investigators reported 150 to 200 TCR beta chains as tied to cytomegalovirus. Later, an analysis found that TCR clusters from the first cohort tended to co-occur in the roughly 110 validation repertoires. Many donors shared some public TCRs, even though most TCR sequences were rare.

The TCR comes from a man aged 30-40 years in good health and CMV-seronegative. The sequencing sample was made of PBMCs.

CDR3 nucleotide sequence: TGTGCCAGCAGCAAGAGACAGGACAATGAGCAGTTCTTC. It is translated as CASSKRQDNEQFF. The chain couples TRBV7-9 to TRBJ2-1; the D gene is possibly TRBD1 (6 bases). The CDR3 totals 13 residues. Per germline, CDR1 SEHNR and CDR2 FQNEAQ (reference sequence). The germline V and J ends were trimmed by 5 bases and 5 bases, with 10 bases remaining between them.